The T cell receptor (beta chain) described here comes from a study of regulatory T cells in long-lasting Graves disease. The time point is: newly diagnosed GD, antithyroid drugs for less than 3 months. Construction of the TCR library relied on RNA isolated from PBMCs. This clonotype showed up many times. Sequencing libraries for TCR beta were prepared with iRepertoire HTBI primers and Arm-PCR of CDR3 regions. In the original analysis: Sequenced samples collectively carried 55 to 80 TRBV and 15 or so TRBJ segments. TCRdb reprocessed the multiplex PCR reads with MiXCR, giving one entry per CDR3 protein. These V and J calls are TCRdb output, not the study's own analysis. The sample records 440,000 or so distinct CDR3 sequences, over 15% being singletons. These sequences were also reported in another study, on T cells in Graves' hyperthyroidism and ophthalmopathy. From that report: Ophthalmopathy got predicted by the model a median around six months before its onset.

The clonotype comes from a woman in her thirties with Graves disease. The starting material was peripheral blood mononuclear cells (PBMCs), obtained at new diagnosis, from a patient treated with antithyroid drugs.

CDR3: CSAPRLAGAREQFF. CDR3 in DNA: TGCAGTGCTCCCCGACTAGCGGGAGCCCGCGAGCAGTTCTTC. V usage is TRBV20-1 and J usage is TRBJ2-1; 12 bases line up with TRBD2. CDR3 size: 14 residues. Germline CDR1 reads DFQATT; CDR2 reads SNEGSKA (reference sequence). Unmatched junction bases numbered 9, after V lost 5 bases and J lost 10 bases.